This T cell receptor beta chain originates from a study of human T cells and chemical hapten exposure. The library tagged individual cDNA molecules with unique molecular identifiers. TCRdb ran MiXCR on the reads and lists one entry per CDR3 protein. The sample shows around 120,000 distinct CDR3 sequences, 8.5% of them seen only once. The CDR3 consists of 15 residues. V shed 3 bases and J 4 bases; nucleotides not matched to a gene: 8. From germline, CDR1 is MNHEY and CDR2 SMNVEV (reference sequence). RNA extraction used unfractionated whole blood as the source of total RNA. The receptor comes from a human donor in good health. Some clones in this sample may be carry-over from other donors' samples. This chain connects TRBV27 to TRBJ1-1, with 7 nucleotides matching TRBD1. The specimen sequenced was whole blood. CDR3 nucleotides: TGTGCCAGCAGTTTGACAGGGCAGTCTTCCACTGAAGCTTTCTTT. Amino acid sequence: CASSLTGQSSTEAFF.